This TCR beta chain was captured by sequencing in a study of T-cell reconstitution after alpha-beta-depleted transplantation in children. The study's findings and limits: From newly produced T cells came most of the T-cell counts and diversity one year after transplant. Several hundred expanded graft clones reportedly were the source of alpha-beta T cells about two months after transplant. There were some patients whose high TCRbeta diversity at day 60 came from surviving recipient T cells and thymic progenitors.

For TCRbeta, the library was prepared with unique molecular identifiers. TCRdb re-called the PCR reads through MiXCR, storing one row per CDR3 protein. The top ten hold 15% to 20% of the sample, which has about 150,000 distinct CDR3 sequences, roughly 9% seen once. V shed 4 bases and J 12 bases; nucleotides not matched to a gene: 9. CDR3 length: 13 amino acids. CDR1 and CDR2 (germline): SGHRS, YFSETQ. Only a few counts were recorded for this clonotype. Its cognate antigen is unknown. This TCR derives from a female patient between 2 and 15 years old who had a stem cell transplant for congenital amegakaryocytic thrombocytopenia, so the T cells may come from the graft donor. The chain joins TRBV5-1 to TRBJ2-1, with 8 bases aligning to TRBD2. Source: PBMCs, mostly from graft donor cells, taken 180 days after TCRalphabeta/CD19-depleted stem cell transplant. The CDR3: CASSPDLAGLQFF. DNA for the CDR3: TGCGCCAGCAGCCCCGACCTAGCGGGTTTGCAGTTCTTC.